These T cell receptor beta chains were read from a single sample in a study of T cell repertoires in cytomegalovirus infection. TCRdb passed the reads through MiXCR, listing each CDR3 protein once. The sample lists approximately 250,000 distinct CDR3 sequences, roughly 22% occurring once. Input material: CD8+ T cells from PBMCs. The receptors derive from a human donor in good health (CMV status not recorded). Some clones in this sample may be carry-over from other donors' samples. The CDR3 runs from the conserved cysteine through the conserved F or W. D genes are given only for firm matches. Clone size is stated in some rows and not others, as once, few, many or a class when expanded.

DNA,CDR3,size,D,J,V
TGCAGTGCTAGCGGGGGGGAGATGGATACGCAGTATTTT,CSASGGEMDTQYF,NA,TRBD2,TRBJ2-3,TRBV20-1
TGTGCCAGCGTGGGGAATGAGCAGTTCTTC,CASVGNEQFF,NA,NA,TRBJ2-1,TRBV2
TGTGCCAGCAGCTTAGCACCGGGACTAGCGGGGTTAGAGGAGTACTTC,CASSLAPGLAGLEEYF,many,TRBD2,TRBJ2-7,TRBV7-9
TGCAGTGCTAGAGATCAGGAGAGGGCAGACACCGGGGAGCTGTTTTTT,CSARDQERADTGELFF,NA,NA,TRBJ2-2,TRBV20-1
TGTGCCAGCAGGTCGGAGGGAGCTAGATACAATGAGCAGTTCTTC,CASRSEGARYNEQFF,NA,NA,TRBJ2-1,TRBV7-9
TGTGCCAGCAGTTTAGTTCTTTTTGGGGCCAGGTACAATGAGCAGTTCTTC,CASSLVLFGARYNEQFF,many,NA,TRBJ2-1,TRBV28
TGTGCCAGCAGTCCGGGGGGGCGAGAGCAGTACTTC,CASSPGGREQYF,many,TRBD2,TRBJ2-7,TRBV12-3/TRBV12-4
TGTGCCAGCAGCCTCAAAGGAGATACGCAGTATTTT,CASSLKGDTQYF,many,NA,TRBJ2-3,TRBV7-2
TGCGCCAGCAGCCAAGGGAGTCAGTTGGATGAGCAGTTCTTC,CASSQGSQLDEQFF,few,NA,TRBJ2-1,TRBV4-1
TGTGCCAGCAGTAGGTTTGTCACCGGGGAGCTGTTTTTT,CASSRFVTGELFF,NA,NA,TRBJ2-2,TRBV6-1
TGTGCCAGCAGGGGACAGGCTGGGTCACCCCTCCACTTT,CASRGQAGSPLHF,NA,TRBD1,TRBJ1-6,TRBV6-4
TGTGCCAGCAGCACGACAGGGGAAGGAAACACCATATATTTT,CASSTTGEGNTIYF,many,TRBD1,TRBJ1-3,TRBV7-2
TGTGCCAGCAGCCCGGGCCTGGGCTACGAGCAGTACTTC,CASSPGLGYEQYF,many,NA,TRBJ2-7,TRBV12-3/TRBV12-4
TGCAGTGCTAAAGTATTCCCTCGACTCCTCGGGACTAGCGCTGATGAGCAGTTCTTC,CSAKVFPRLLGTSADEQFF,NA,TRBD2,TRBJ2-1,TRBV20-1
TGTGCCAGCATTGGTTGGTTACTAGCCAAAAACATTCAGTACTTC,CASIGWLLAKNIQYF,few,NA,TRBJ2-4,TRBV6-5
TGTGCCAGCAGCTTTCCGACTAGCGGAGAACGATACCAAGAGACCCAGTACTTC,CASSFPTSGERYQETQYF,few,TRBD2,TRBJ2-5,TRBV5-6
TGCAGCGTTGGCCGGGCCGAGGTGGATACGCAGTATTTT,CSVGRAEVDTQYF,NA,NA,TRBJ2-3,TRBV29-1
TGTGCCAGCAGTGAACCTTCGACAGATACGCAGTATTTT,CASSEPSTDTQYF,few,NA,TRBJ2-3,TRBV2
TGTGCCAGCACCGCCCGCGAGGGGGGCCCGAAGGAGCAGTACTTC,CASTAREGGPKEQYF,NA,NA,TRBJ2-7,TRBV11-2
TGTGCCAGCAGCCTTCTAAGCGGGGGCGTGGGAGAGACCCAGTACTTC,CASSLLSGGVGETQYF,NA,TRBD2,TRBJ2-5,TRBV28
TGTGCCAGCAGTTTAATTGTAGCGGGGGGGCCGGTCTCCCCAGATACGCAGTATTTT,CASSLIVAGGPVSPDTQYF,NA,TRBD2,TRBJ2-3,TRBV28
TGCAGTGCCCACGGGGGAGGGGTATTCTACGAGCAGTACTTC,CSAHGGGVFYEQYF,NA,TRBD2,TRBJ2-7,TRBV20-1
TGTGCCAGCAGCCCGTGGGGATTCACTGAAGCTTTCTTT,CASSPWGFTEAFF,few,NA,TRBJ1-1,TRBV14
TGTGCCAGCAGCTTAGGACAGGGATTCGACTACAATGAGCAGTTCTTC,CASSLGQGFDYNEQFF,few,TRBD1,TRBJ2-1,TRBV7-2
TGTGCCAGCAGCATCGCCCCGAGGGACAGTTCTGGCTACACCTTC,CASSIAPRDSSGYTF,NA,TRBD1,TRBJ1-2,TRBV9
TGCGCCAGCGTCCGCCAGGAAGGGAGCGAGACCCAGTACTTC,CASVRQEGSETQYF,NA,NA,TRBJ2-5,TRBV23-1
TGTGCCAGTAGAAAAGAAGTCGGGACAGGGGACGTGAACACTGAAGCTTTCTTT,CASRKEVGTGDVNTEAFF,many,TRBD1,TRBJ1-1,TRBV19
TGCAGCGTTGAAGGAGTCTCCTACGAGCAGTACTTC,CSVEGVSYEQYF,few,NA,TRBJ2-7,TRBV29-1